A selection of T cell receptor beta chains follows, all from one sample in a study of spatial heterogeneity in lung cancer. TCRdb itself ran the 5' RACE reads through MiXCR, one entry per CDR3 protein. The table includes around 70,000 distinct CDR3 sequences, roughly 8.9% detected once. Material: PBMCs, obtained at follow-up. The receptors come from a female donor with early-stage non-small cell lung cancer. Each CDR3 is given with its conserved first and last residue. The D gene is left open where the match is weak. Expanded clones are given a class, and other clones once, few, many or no size at all.

v_call	j_call	d_call	clone_size	cdr3_aa	cdr3_nt
TRBV19	TRBJ2-2	TRBD1	-	CACQMGQGYTGELFF	TGTGCCTGCCAAATGGGACAGGGATACACCGGGGAGCTGTTTTTT
TRBV18	TRBJ2-7	TRBD2	many	CASSPPLRGLAGDYEQYF	TGTGCCAGCTCACCACCACTACGTGGACTAGCGGGAGACTACGAGCAGTACTTC
TRBV2	TRBJ2-1	-	many	CASRVGSDRDEQFF	TGTGCCAGCAGGGTAGGAAGCGATAGGGATGAGCAGTTCTTC
TRBV5-1	TRBJ1-5	-	-	CASSLEDPSQPQHF	TGCGCCAGCAGCTTGGAGGACCCAAGTCAGCCCCAGCATTTT
TRBV18	TRBJ2-2	-	many	CASSRDFNTGELFF	TGTGCCAGCTCTCGGGACTTTAACACCGGGGAGCTGTTTTTT
TRBV3-1	TRBJ2-6	-	few	CASSQDWGPGANVLTF	TGTGCCAGCAGCCAAGACTGGGGCCCTGGGGCCAACGTCCTGACTTTC
TRBV12-3/TRBV12-4	TRBJ2-1	-	few	CASSSLVGVTLKQFF	TGTGCCAGCAGTTCCCTGGTGGGGGTCACGCTAAAGCAGTTCTTC
TRBV18	TRBJ1-5	-	few	CASSQGNSNQPQHF	TGTGCCAGCTCACAGGGAAATAGCAATCAGCCCCAGCATTTT
TRBV5-1	TRBJ2-3	TRBD1	many	CASRDRGETDTQYF	TGCGCCAGCAGGGACAGGGGCGAAACAGATACGCAGTATTTT
TRBV12-3/TRBV12-4	TRBJ2-1	TRBD2	-	CASILETLAGEGNEQFF	TGTGCCAGCATCTTGGAGACCCTAGCGGGAGAGGGGAATGAGCAGTTCTTC
TRBV9	TRBJ1-4	TRBD1	-	CASSVSGTVWEKLFF	TGTGCCAGCAGCGTGTCCGGGACAGTGTGGGAAAAACTGTTTTTT
TRBV11-2	TRBJ2-2	TRBD1	many	CASSRDRGPIGELFF	TGTGCCAGCAGCCGGGACAGGGGGCCAATCGGGGAGCTGTTTTTT
TRBV28	TRBJ1-2	-	few	CASSLSQATNYGYTF	TGTGCCAGCAGTTTATCCCAGGCAACTAACTATGGCTACACCTTC
TRBV10-3	TRBJ2-5	TRBD2	-	CAISGRTQETQYF	TGTGCCATTAGCGGGAGGACCCAAGAGACCCAGTACTTC
TRBV9	TRBJ2-3	TRBD2	-	CASSPRTSGGSDTQYF	TGTGCCAGCAGCCCTCGGACTAGCGGGGGGTCAGATACGCAGTATTTT
TRBV11-2	TRBJ1-1	TRBD1	few	CASSPRPTGWDTEAFF	TGTGCCAGCAGCCCTAGGCCGACAGGGTGGGACACTGAAGCTTTCTTT
TRBV10-1	TRBJ2-5	-	few	CASSDAGMQETQYF	TGCGCCAGCAGTGACGCCGGGATGCAAGAGACCCAGTACTTC
TRBV9	TRBJ2-1	-	once	CASGPLALNEQFF	TGTGCCAGCGGCCCTCTAGCGTTGAATGAGCAGTTCTTC
TRBV7-3	TRBJ2-2	-	-	CASSSLGGSGGELFF	TGTGCCAGCAGCTCCCTGGGGGGTTCCGGCGGGGAGCTGTTTTTT
TRBV9	TRBJ2-7	TRBD2	many	CASSSGLAEYEQYF	TGTGCCAGCAGCTCGGGACTAGCGGAGTACGAGCAGTACTTC
TRBV7-3	TRBJ2-3	-	many	CASSLRTDTQYF	TGTGCCAGCAGCTTAAGAACAGATACGCAGTATTTT
TRBV20-1	TRBJ1-5	-	few	CSAGDAAYSNQPQHF	TGCAGTGCCGGGGACGCGGCTTATAGCAATCAGCCCCAGCATTTT
TRBV9	TRBJ1-1	-	-	CARALNRGTEAFF	TGTGCCAGGGCTTTAAACCGAGGGACTGAAGCTTTCTTT
TRBV18	TRBJ2-1	TRBD2	many	CASSPPLAGGNEQFF	TGTGCCAGCTCACCACCACTAGCGGGAGGTAATGAGCAGTTCTTC
TRBV5-1	TRBJ2-1	TRBD2	many	CASSLIRGGSYNEQFF	TGCGCCAGCAGCTTGATACGCGGGGGGTCCTACAATGAGCAGTTCTTC
TRBV5-1	TRBJ2-7	-	-	CASSLAEGSGEQYF	TGCGCCAGCAGCTTGGCCGAGGGGTCGGGCGAGCAGTACTTC
TRBV7-8	TRBJ1-5	TRBD1	many	CASSSGGGSNQPQHF	TGTGCCAGCAGTTCAGGGGGTGGGAGCAATCAGCCCCAGCATTTT
TRBV20-1	TRBJ1-2	-	many	CSPQVDDGYTF	TGCAGTCCACAGGTAGATGATGGCTACACCTTC
TRBV7-6	TRBJ1-1	TRBD1	many	CASSSRDRERTEAFF	TGTGCCAGCAGCTCCCGGGACAGGGAAAGGACTGAAGCTTTCTTT
TRBV11-2	TRBJ2-7	-	many	CASLPWAVGGEQYF	TGTGCCAGCCTACCTTGGGCAGTAGGTGGCGAGCAGTACTTC
TRBV9	TRBJ2-7	TRBD2	many	CASSPGLAERAYEQYF	TGTGCCAGCAGCCCAGGACTAGCGGAAAGAGCCTACGAGCAGTACTTC
TRBV5-4	TRBJ2-1	TRBD1	many	CASSVDRGEQFF	TGTGCCAGCAGCGTGGACAGGGGTGAGCAGTTCTTC
TRBV4-2	TRBJ2-7	TRBD2	many	CASSQDGGLAGLYEQYF	TGTGCCAGCAGCCAAGACGGGGGACTAGCGGGACTTTACGAGCAGTACTTC
TRBV5-1	TRBJ2-7	-	many	CASSLVPGSSYEQYF	TGCGCCAGCAGCTTGGTTCCGGGGAGCTCCTACGAGCAGTACTTC
TRBV5-1	TRBJ1-4	-	many	CASSLAGEKLFF	TGCGCCAGCAGCTTGGCTGGGGAAAAACTGTTTTTT
TRBV5-1	TRBJ2-7	-	many	CASSLQGQNYEQYF	TGCGCCAGCAGCTTGCAAGGACAGAACTACGAGCAGTACTTC